This T cell receptor beta chain was observed in a study of OX40 agonist ivuxolimab in advanced cancers. V lost 1 base and J lost 2, with 14 bases in between. CDR1 LNHNV and CDR2 YYDKDF come from the germline V gene (reference sequence). The length of the CDR3 is 16 residues. Sequencing used immunoSEQ multiplex PCR; TCRdb keeps in-frame clones, though not all of them. The sample shows about 64,000 clones, roughly 80% of them seen only once. The source material was CD4+ or CD8+ T cells sorted from blood, sampled in a trial of the OX40 agonist ivuxolimab. This chain uses TRBV15 with TRBJ2-5, with D possibly matching TRBD2 (7 bases). The TCR originated in an adult with an advanced solid tumor such as melanoma, head and neck, liver or kidney cancer. This chain's CDR3 is CATSRAWGGPQETQYF. Written as DNA, the CDR3 is TGTGCCACCAGCAGAGCATGGGGGGGGCCACAAGAGACCCAGTACTTC.